This T cell receptor beta chain was captured by sequencing in a study of response to subunit inactivated influenza vaccine listed by TCRdb under 2018. About the study as a whole: Deep quantitative T cell receptor repertoire profiling was used in the study to track responses to a trivalent subunit inactivated influenza vaccine.

Summary of the overall study and its limitations: The authors suggested that each seasonal influenza vaccination may recruit only a limited number of new T cells.

V and J are trimmed by 2 bases and 4 bases, and the gene matches miss 2 bases of the junction. According to the germline V gene, CDR1 reads SGHDT and CDR2 reads YYEEEE. The CDR3, from cysteine to phenylalanine, totals 15 residues. CDR3 DNA is the only sequence kept; it has 45 bases, read in frame from the first base. To prepare the library, RT-PCR was applied. Instrument on record: Illumina HiSeq 2500. TCRdb ran its own pipeline on the public reads, namely fastp trimming at Q25 and MiXCR clone calling, and kept in-frame beta chains. Each entry is one CDR3 protein sequence, shown with its most common DNA and genes. This sample comprises roughly 700,000 distinct CDR3 sequences, about 14% of them detected only once. Jointly, the top ten make up 6% to 7% of the sample. This clonotype was observed a handful of times. Its antigen remains undetermined. No base qualities exist here, and no much larger clone lies one base off it.

The starting material was PBMCs from blood, obtained less than 15 days before vaccination. This receptor was taken from a man between 45 and 60 years old who received an inactivated influenza vaccine. Donor details come from another sample of the same person, matched by shared clones. The chain uses TRBV5-6 and TRBJ2-2; 10 central nucleotides agree with TRBD2. In nucleotides, the sequence is TGTGCCAGCAGCTTAGGGACTAGCGTCACCGGGGAGCTGTTTTTT. Its product reads: CASSLGTSVTGELFF. Here the CDR3 is joined to the reference TRBV5-6 and TRBJ2-2 genes, and the full variable domain is: DAGVTQSPTHLIKTRGQQVTLRCSPKSGHDTVSWYQQALGQGPQFIFQYYEEEERQRGNFPDRFSGHQFPNYSSELNVNALLLGDSALYLCASSLGTSVTGELFFGEGSRLTVL.